The 19 T cell receptor beta chains listed next were all sequenced from one sample in a study of T cells after yellow fever vaccination (dated by TCRdb to about 2019). The intended sense of this specimen's treatment or condition label: live attenuated yellow fever vaccine strain. The library was generated by 5' RACE. Sequenced on an Illumina NovaSeq 6000. TCRdb handled the public reads itself, with Q25 trimming in fastp and clone calling in MiXCR, and kept productive beta chains. Identical CDR3 protein sequences are pooled into one entry, listed with their most common genes and DNA. The sample has fewer than 350,000 distinct CDR3 sequences on record, approximately 4.3% of them singletons. Jointly, the top ten make up 19% of the sample. Source: PBMCs, taken 15 days after the yellow fever booster vaccination. The receptors originated from a man aged 18 to 30 who received the YFV17D yellow fever vaccine.

Many counts were recorded for this clonotype. The chain has TRBV20-1 and TRBJ2-1; D gene uncertain. The V gene lost 5 bases and the J gene lost 0 bases, with 11 bases spanning the gap. CDR3 length: 14 amino acids. From germline, CDR1 is DFQATT and CDR2 SNEGSKA (reference sequence). This CDR3 is CSARFGPSYNEQFF. CDR3 sequence (DNA): TGCAGTGCTCGTTTCGGACCCTCCTACAATGAGCAGTTCTTC.

In this sample, this clonotype turned up many times. V is TRBV28 and J is TRBJ1-1; no clear D. The germline V gene has CDR1 MDHEN and CDR2 SYDVKM. The CDR3 runs to 15 residues. Trimming removed 5 bases at V and 0 bases at J, with 13 bases between. The CDR3 reads CASSEARLLNTEAFF. In DNA, the CDR3 is TGTGCCAGCAGTGAAGCCCGGTTATTGAACACTGAAGCTTTCTTT.

This clonotype was picked up a small number of times. The chain employs TRBV7-9 and TRBJ1-6; TRBD1 matches 8 bases. Germline V CDR1 and CDR2: SEHNR, FQNEAQ (reference sequence). The V and J ends lost 0 bases and 10 bases, in that order; junction bases with no gene match: 8. The CDR3 loop spans 16 amino acids. CDR3 nucleotide sequence: TGTGCCAGCAGCTTAGCTGACGGGACAGGAAGCTCACCCCTCCACTTT. Its translation is CASSLADGTGSSPLHF.

This clonotype has a count of ten or more. This sequence joins TRBV5-1 and TRBJ2-1, with TRBD2 matching over 7 bases. Germline V gene sequence: CDR1 SGHRS, CDR2 YFSETQ. J gave up 5 bases and V 6 bases, and 8 bases lay outside the gene matches. The CDR3 spans 14 residues. The CDR3 DNA reads TGCGCCAGCATCCTTGAGCGGGGCCACAATGAGCAGTTCTTC. It is translated as CASILERGHNEQFF.

This clonotype has at least ten counts. The J gene is TRBJ1-2, the V gene TRBV7-9; no firm D call. Germline V gene sequence: CDR1 SEHNR, CDR2 FQNEAQ (reference sequence). Trimming stripped 3 bases from V and 2 bases from J, with 19 bases between. This CDR3 is built from 17 residues. The CDR3 protein is CASSLGSSRDLNYGYTF. For the CDR3, the DNA is TGTGCCAGCAGCTTGGGAAGCAGCCGCGACTTGAACTATGGCTACACCTTC. The variable domain in full, with the rest retrieved from reference TRBV7-9 and TRBJ1-2, is DTGVSQNPRHKITKRGQNVTFRCDPISEHNRLYWYRQTLGQGPEFLTYFQNEAQLEKSRLLSDRFSAERPKGSFSTLEIQRTEQGDSAMYLCASSLGSSRDLNYGYTFGSGTRLTVV.

This clonotype was observed at least ten times. This chain joins TRBV27 and TRBJ2-4; D uncertain. There are 14 residues in the CDR3. The V and J ends lost 5 bases and 7 bases respectively, with 15 bases between them. Per the germline V gene, CDR1 is MNHEY and CDR2 is SMNVEV (reference sequence). CDR3 nucleotides: TGTGCCAGCAGTCCGAGCATGATGAGGAACATTCAGTACTTC. It specifies CASSPSMMRNIQYF.

CDR3 in DNA: TGTGCCAGCAGCCAAGATCGGTTGAGGACGAGGAGGGTTAGGTCACCCCTCCACTTT. Residues: CASSQDRLRTRRVRSPLHF. The genes are TRBV14 and TRBJ1-6; D gene uncertain. The CDR3 loop spans 19 amino acids. V lost 0 bases, J lost 10 bases, and 25 bases lay in between. Germline values: CDR1 SGHDN, CDR2 FVKESK.

This chain uses TRBV19 with TRBJ2-5; D tentatively fits TRBD1 or TRBD2 (6 bases each). The V gene's germline CDR1 is LNHDA and CDR2 SQIVND (reference sequence). Trimming removed 1 base at V and 4 bases at J, with 16 bases between. CDR3 length equals 16 residues. DNA for the CDR3: TGTGCCAGTAGTATAGCGTCACAGGGACTGGGAGAGACCCAGTACTTC. It yields the protein CASSIASQGLGETQYF. The full variable domain, with the rest looked up from reference TRBV19 and TRBJ2-5, is DGGITQSPKYLFRKEGQNVTLSCEQNLNHDAMYWYRQDPGQGLRLIYYSQIVNDFQKGDIAEGYSVSREKKESFPLTVTSAQKNPTAFYLCASSIASQGLGETQYFGPGTRLLVL.

The chain uses TRBV3-1 and TRBJ2-5, with a weak D call TRBD2 (5 bases). This CDR3 region has 15 residues. Trimming took off 4 bases at V and 4 bases at J, with 16 bases between the two ends. From germline, CDR1 is LGHDT and CDR2 YNNKEL (reference sequence). This CDR3 is CASSPGRVAGETQYF. CDR3 bases: TGTGCCAGCAGCCCCGGGCGGGTGGCAGGAGAGACCCAGTACTTC.

The chain couples TRBV7-7 to TRBJ2-5; 8 bases fit TRBD2. Germline-derived CDR1 and CDR2 are SSHAT and FNYEAQ (reference sequence). V dropped 4 bases and J dropped 1; count of bases not matched to a gene: 5. This CDR3 contains 15 residues. In DNA form, the CDR3 reads TGTGCCAGCAGCTCTTCTGGGACTAGCCAAGAGACCCAGTACTTC. It is translated as CASSSSGTSQETQYF. Together with reference TRBV7-7 and TRBJ2-5, the CDR3 gives the full variable domain: GAGVSQSPRYKVTKRGQDVTLRCDPISSHATLYWYQQALGQGPEFLTYFNYEAQPDKSGLPSDRFSAERPEGSISTLTIQRTEQRDSAMYRCASSSSGTSQETQYFGPGTRLLVL.

A few counts support this clonotype. CDR3: CASSLGVRESSPLHF. The CDR3 nucleotides read TGTGCCAGCAGCTTAGGGGTCAGGGAGAGTTCACCCCTCCACTTT. The chain combines TRBV7-2 with TRBJ1-6, with D possibly matching TRBD1 (5 bases). This CDR3 spans 15 amino acids. CDR1 is SGHTA, CDR2 FQGNSA, per germline. Trimming removed 1 base at V and 9 bases at J, with 13 bases between.

V and J are TRBV4-3 and TRBJ2-3, with 10 positions matching TRBD1. Per the germline V gene, CDR1 is LGHNA and CDR2 is YSLEER. Losses at the gene ends were 4 bases for V and 4 bases for J; bases not matched to a gene: 5. The length of the CDR3 is 15 residues. The CDR3 protein is CASSRSTGGADTQYF. The DNA of the CDR3 is TGCGCCAGCAGCCGGTCGACAGGGGGCGCAGATACGCAGTATTTT.

This rearrangement joins TRBV7-2 to TRBJ2-2; TRBD2 matches 11 bases. Unmatched junction bases numbered 12, after V lost 3 bases and J lost 6 bases. The CDR3 loop spans 18 amino acids. Per germline, CDR1 SGHTA and CDR2 FQGNSA. DNA of the CDR3: TGTGCCAGCAGCTTCTCGACTAGCGGGGCTTTTGGGTCCGGGGAGCTGTTTTTT. Its translation: CASSFSTSGAFGSGELFF.

The table lists this clonotype with a few counts. The chain joins TRBV9 to TRBJ1-6, with D perhaps TRBD1 (6 bases). V lost 7 bases and J lost 10, with 12 bases in between. Germline V CDR1 and CDR2: SGDLS, YYNGEE. This CDR3 is 12 amino acids long. CDR3 sequence (DNA): TGTGCCAGCTTCATAAGGGGGTCACCCCTCCACTTT. Amino acid sequence: CASFIRGSPLHF.

This clonotype showed up many times. V gene TRBV7-3 combines with J gene TRBJ2-1; no clear D. This CDR3 comprises 13 residues. The germline V gene has CDR1 SGHTA and CDR2 FQGTGA. Between the trimmed V and J ends, which lost 0 bases and 4 bases, there was a span of 4 bases. The CDR3 loop is CASSLTVYNEQFF. CDR3 bases: TGTGCCAGCAGCTTAACTGTTTACAATGAGCAGTTCTTC.

This clonotype was counted many times. V usage is TRBV29-1 and J usage is TRBJ1-5, with D possibly matching TRBD1 (6 bases). Trimming took off 5 bases at V and 7 bases at J, with 24 bases between the two ends. Germline assignment: CDR1 SQVTM and CDR2 ANQGSEA. CDR3 length: 16 amino acids. The CDR3 spells CSVSRGTAKGDQPQHF. Written as DNA, the CDR3 is TGCAGCGTTTCTCGCGGGACCGCGAAGGGGGACCAGCCCCAGCATTTT.

This chain links TRBV27 with TRBJ1-6; no definite D call. Germline CDR1 reads MNHEY; CDR2 reads SMNVEV (reference sequence). The length of the CDR3 is 14 residues. Trimming cost V 3 bases and J 8 bases, with 11 bases left between them. This CDR3 reads CASSFYLEDSPLHF. The DNA for the CDR3 is TGTGCCAGCAGTTTCTACCTCGAGGATTCACCCCTCCACTTT.

The chain carries TRBV7-9 and TRBJ1-2; a possible D gene is TRBD1 (6 bases). Between the trimmed V and J ends, which lost 4 bases and 4 bases, there was a span of 13 bases. CDR1 is SEHNR and CDR2 is FQNEAQ in the germline V gene (reference sequence). The CDR3 loop spans 14 amino acids. The CDR3 here is CASSWETGTYGYTF. For the CDR3, the DNA is TGTGCCAGCAGCTGGGAAACAGGGACCTATGGCTACACCTTC.

This clonotype has at least ten counts. This chain joins TRBV5-6 and TRBJ1-2; 10 bases match TRBD1. CDR1 SGHDT and CDR2 YYEEEE come from the germline V gene. The CDR3 length is 16 residues. With V trimmed by 6 bases and J by 4 bases, 12 bases remained unmatched. CDR3 loop: CASKFSPGTGVYGYTF. CDR3 nucleotides: TGTGCCAGCAAATTCTCCCCCGGGACAGGGGTCTATGGCTACACCTTC.